This record covers a single TCR beta chain. This entry comes from a study of blood T cell repertoires in COVID-19. Whole-study context: T cells, B-cell-depleted T cells, or PBMCs supplied cDNA or gDNA.

The germline V gene encodes CDR1 SGHNT and CDR2 YYREEE (reference sequence). V was clipped by 3 bases and J by 9 bases, with 16 bases between them. The CDR3 has 14 residues. In the source study's methods: Reference gene primers were amplified, and this amplification served to estimate nucleated cell counts. Using immunoSEQ multiplex PCR, the repertoire was profiled, and TCRdb retains in-frame clones only, with some absent. V and J calls plus clone size are reproduced from that table; the DNA served to infer D and trimming. The data hold around 80,000 clones, with roughly 80% observed a single time. The receptor comes from a woman at least 80 years old with acute or convalescent COVID-19. The sequenced sample was peripheral blood. The V call is TRBV5-4, the J call TRBJ1-5; maybe TRBD1 (5 bases). The CDR3 spells CASSYQGARGPQHF. CDR3 sequence (DNA): TGTGCCAGCAGCTACCAGGGCGCCCGAGGGCCCCAGCATTTT.